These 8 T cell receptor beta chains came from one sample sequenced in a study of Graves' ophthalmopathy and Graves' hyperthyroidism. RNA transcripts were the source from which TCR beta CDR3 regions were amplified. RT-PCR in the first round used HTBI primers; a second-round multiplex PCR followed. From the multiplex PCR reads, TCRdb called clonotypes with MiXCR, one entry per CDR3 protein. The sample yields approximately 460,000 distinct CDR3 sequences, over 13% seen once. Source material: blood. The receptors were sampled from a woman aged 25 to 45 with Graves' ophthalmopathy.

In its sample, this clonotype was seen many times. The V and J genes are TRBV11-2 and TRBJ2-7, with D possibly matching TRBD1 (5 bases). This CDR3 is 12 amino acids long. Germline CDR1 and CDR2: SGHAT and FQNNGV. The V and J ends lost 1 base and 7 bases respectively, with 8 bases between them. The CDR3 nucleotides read TGTGCCAGCAGCTTAGTTAGGGGAGAGCAGTACTTC. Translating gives CASSLVRGEQYF.

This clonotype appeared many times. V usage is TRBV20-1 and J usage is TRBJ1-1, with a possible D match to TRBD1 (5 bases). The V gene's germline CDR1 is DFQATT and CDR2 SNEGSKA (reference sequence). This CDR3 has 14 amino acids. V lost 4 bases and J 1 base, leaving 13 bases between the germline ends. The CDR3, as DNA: TGCAGTGCTATTGAGGGAGGGGAGAACACTGAAGCTTTCTTT. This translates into CSAIEGGENTEAFF.

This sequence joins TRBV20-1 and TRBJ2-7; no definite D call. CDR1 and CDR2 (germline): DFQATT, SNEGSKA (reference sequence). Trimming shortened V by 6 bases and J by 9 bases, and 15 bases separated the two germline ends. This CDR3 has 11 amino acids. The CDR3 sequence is CSALKGLGQYF. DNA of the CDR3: TGCAGTGCCCTCAAGGGATTAGGGCAGTACTTC.

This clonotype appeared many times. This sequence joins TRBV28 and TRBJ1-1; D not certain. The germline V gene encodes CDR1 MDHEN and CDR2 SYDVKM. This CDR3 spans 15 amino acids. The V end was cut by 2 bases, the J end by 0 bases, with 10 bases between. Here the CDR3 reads CASSLPAAMNTEAFF. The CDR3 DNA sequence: TGTGCCAGCAGTTTACCCGCAGCCATGAACACTGAAGCTTTCTTT.

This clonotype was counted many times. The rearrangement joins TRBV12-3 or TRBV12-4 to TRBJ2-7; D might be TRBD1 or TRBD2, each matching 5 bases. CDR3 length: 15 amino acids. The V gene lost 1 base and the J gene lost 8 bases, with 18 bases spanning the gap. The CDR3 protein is CASSLEGTLGNQQYF. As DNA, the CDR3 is TGTGCCAGCAGTTTAGAAGGGACCCTCGGGAACCAGCAGTACTTC.

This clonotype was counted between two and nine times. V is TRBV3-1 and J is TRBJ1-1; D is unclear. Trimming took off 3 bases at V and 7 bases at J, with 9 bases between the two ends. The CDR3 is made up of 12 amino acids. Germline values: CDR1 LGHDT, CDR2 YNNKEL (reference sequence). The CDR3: CASSHIDGEAFF. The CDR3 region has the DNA TGTGCCAGCAGCCACATAGACGGTGAAGCTTTCTTT.

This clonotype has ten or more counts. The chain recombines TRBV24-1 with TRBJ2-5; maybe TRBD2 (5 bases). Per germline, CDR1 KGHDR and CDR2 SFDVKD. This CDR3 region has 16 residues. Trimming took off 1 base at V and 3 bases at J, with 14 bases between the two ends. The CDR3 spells CATSDFASEREETQYF. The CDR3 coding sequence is TGTGCCACCAGTGATTTTGCCTCTGAGAGGGAAGAGACCCAGTACTTC.

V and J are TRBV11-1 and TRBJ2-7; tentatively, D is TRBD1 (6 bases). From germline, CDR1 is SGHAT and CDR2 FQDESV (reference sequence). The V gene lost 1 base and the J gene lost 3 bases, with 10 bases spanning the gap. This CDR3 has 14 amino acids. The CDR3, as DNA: TGTGCCAGCAGCTTAGGCAAGGGGGACTACGAGCAGTACTTC. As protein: CASSLGKGDYEQYF.